The rows below give T cell receptor beta chains drawn from one sample of a study of blood T cell repertoires in COVID-19. Using immunoSEQ multiplex PCR, the repertoire was profiled, and TCRdb retains in-frame clones only, with some absent. The sample contains approximately 29,000 clones, around nine tenths of which appear only once. The sample was peripheral blood. These receptor sequences come from a human donor with active COVID-19. The donor label of this sample is uncertain. Both conserved end residues are part of each CDR3. The D gene is left open where the match is weak. Size is omitted from some rows. Given values are once, few, many or a class for expanded clones.

abundance	j_gene	v_gene	d_gene	CDR3aa	CDR3nt
once	TRBJ2-1	TRBV7-8	TRBD2	CASSESGGSYNEQFF	TGTGCCAGCAGCGAAAGCGGGGGTTCGTACAATGAGCAGTTCTTC
.	TRBJ2-6	TRBV5-1	.	CASSFGSSGANVLTF	TGCGCCAGCAGCTTTGGGAGCTCTGGGGCCAACGTCCTGACTTTC
.	TRBJ1-6	TRBV5-1	TRBD1	CASSFKTGQRNSPLHF	TGCGCCAGCAGCTTTAAGACGGGACAGCGGAATTCACCCCTCCACTTT
once	TRBJ2-3	TRBV7-9	.	CASSLGGPSSDTQYF	TGTGCCAGCAGCTTAGGCGGGCCTTCCTCAGATACGCAGTATTTT
.	TRBJ1-4	TRBV5-1	TRBD1	CASSDGTGNEKLFF	TGCGCCAGCAGCGACGGGACAGGGAATGAAAAACTGTTTTTT
once	TRBJ1-2	TRBV10-3	.	CAISLQGSYGYTF	TGTGCCATCAGTTTACAGGGAAGCTATGGCTACACCTTC
.	TRBJ1-4	TRBV19	.	CASSQGGVANEKLFF	TGTGCCAGTAGCCAAGGCGGGGTAGCTAATGAAAAACTGTTTTTT
few	TRBJ2-2	TRBV19	.	CASSRGVNTGELFF	TGTGCCAGTAGTAGGGGAGTGAACACCGGGGAGCTGTTTTTT
.	TRBJ1-2	TRBV6-2/TRBV6-3	.	CASSLQGGGNYGYTF	TGTGCCAGCAGTTTACAGGGTGGAGGCAACTATGGCTACACCTTC
.	TRBJ2-1	TRBV6-2/TRBV6-3	TRBD1	CASSYSKSTGGSYEQFF	TGTGCCAGCAGTTACTCGAAGAGTACAGGGGGCTCGTATGAGCAGTTCTTC
few	TRBJ1-6	TRBV5-4	TRBD1	CASSAGTGGNSPLHF	TGTGCCAGCAGCGCCGGGACAGGGGGTAATTCACCCCTCCACTTT
once	TRBJ1-5	TRBV4-1	.	CASSQVEGTNQPQHF	TGCGCCAGCAGCCAAGTGGAGGGGACGAATCAGCCCCAGCATTTT
medium-sized	TRBJ2-3	TRBV19	TRBD2	CASSGGAVGTDTQYF	TGTGCCAGTTCCGGGGGGGCTGTAGGCACAGATACGCAGTATTTT
few	TRBJ1-1	TRBV4-2	.	CASSQGHSLVQEAFF	TGTGCCAGCAGCCAAGGCCACTCCCTAGTCCAGGAAGCTTTCTTT
.	TRBJ1-2	TRBV21-1	.	CASTGPGQHYGYTF	TGTGCCAGCACCGGGCCAGGACAGCACTATGGCTACACCTTC
.	TRBJ2-1	TRBV5-5	TRBD1	CASSVTGELNNEQFF	TGTGCCAGCAGCGTTACAGGGGAACTGAACAATGAGCAGTTCTTC
.	TRBJ2-3	TRBV6-2/TRBV6-3	.	CASSYSRRWETDTQYF	TGTGCCAGCAGTTACTCCCGGAGGTGGGAAACAGATACGCAGTATTTT
.	TRBJ2-3	TRBV15	TRBD2	CATSPFSGRATDTQYF	TGTGCCACCAGTCCTTTCTCGGGGAGGGCCACAGATACGCAGTATTTT
.	TRBJ2-5	TRBV4-2	.	CASSLGDQETQYF	TGTGCCAGCAGCCTCGGGGACCAAGAGACCCAGTACTTC
.	TRBJ2-1	TRBV12-3/TRBV12-4	.	CASSLRTYNEQFF	TGTGCCAGCAGTTTGAGGACCTACAATGAGCAGTTCTTC
.	TRBJ1-5	TRBV4-1	TRBD1	CASSQDRDRGNQPQHF	TGCGCCAGCAGCCAAGATCGGGACAGGGGCAATCAGCCCCAGCATTTT
.	TRBJ2-7	TRBV5-1	TRBD1	CASSLGLAVGTGGVEQYF	TGCGCCAGCAGCTTGGGATTGGCTGTAGGGACAGGGGGCGTCGAGCAGTACTTC
.	TRBJ2-3	TRBV18	.	CASSSGDTQYF	TGTGCCAGCTCATCAGGGGATACGCAGTATTTT
once	TRBJ2-1	TRBV19	.	CASSIVAPAINNEQFF	TGTGCCAGTAGTATAGTAGCCCCGGCCATTAACAATGAGCAGTTCTTC
.	TRBJ2-2	TRBV6-6	.	CASRHRDRGLFF	TGTGCCAGCAGACACAGGGATCGAGGGCTGTTTTTT
.	TRBJ2-7	TRBV7-6	TRBD2	CASSLGASGLYEQYF	TGTGCCAGCAGCTTAGGGGCTAGCGGATTATACGAGCAGTACTTC
.	TRBJ1-2	TRBV7-2	TRBD1	CASSALRTGGIYGYTF	TGTGCCAGCAGCGCCCTGAGGACAGGGGGGATCTATGGCTACACCTTC
.	TRBJ2-7	TRBV13	.	CASRPQGLDYEQYF	TGTGCCAGCAGGCCGCAGGGGTTGGACTACGAGCAGTACTTC
.	TRBJ2-6	TRBV7-3	.	CASSLMGGVSYSGANVLTF	TGTGCCAGCAGCTTAATGGGGGGAGTCTCCTACTCTGGGGCCAACGTCCTGACTTTC
.	TRBJ1-2	TRBV6-2/TRBV6-3	TRBD1	CASSPTGTGYPGYTF	TGTGCCAGCAGTCCAACCGGGACAGGGTACCCTGGCTACACCTTC
.	TRBJ2-7	TRBV19	TRBD2	CASSAGTSGGGSYEQYF	TGTGCCAGTAGTGCCGGGACTAGCGGGGGTGGGTCCTACGAGCAGTACTTC
.	TRBJ2-1	TRBV5-1	TRBD1	CASTLTGNSYNEQFF	TGCGCCAGCACCTTGACAGGGAACTCCTACAATGAGCAGTTCTTC
.	TRBJ2-3	TRBV11-3	.	CASSLVGAGSTDTQYF	TGTGCCAGCAGCTTAGTTGGGGCGGGGAGCACAGATACGCAGTATTTT
.	TRBJ2-1	TRBV5-6	TRBD2	CASSHSGGEQFF	TGTGCCAGCAGTCATAGCGGGGGGGAGCAGTTCTTC
.	TRBJ1-1	TRBV7-8	.	CASSMGQQNTEAFF	TGTGCCAGCAGCATGGGACAACAGAACACTGAAGCTTTCTTT
.	TRBJ2-4	TRBV7-9	TRBD1	CASSLGQGATKNIQYF	TGTGCCAGCAGCCTAGGACAGGGGGCGACCAAAAACATTCAGTACTTC
.	TRBJ2-7	TRBV11-2	TRBD2	CASSLDPWTSGAYEQYF	TGTGCCAGCAGCTTAGACCCATGGACTAGCGGGGCCTACGAGCAGTACTTC
.	TRBJ1-5	TRBV27	.	CASTPPRAGDQPQHF	TGTGCCAGCACCCCACCCAGGGCTGGTGATCAGCCCCAGCATTTT
.	TRBJ2-1	TRBV15	.	CATSRDWVRNEQFF	TGTGCCACCAGCAGAGATTGGGTGAGGAATGAGCAGTTCTTC
.	TRBJ2-1	TRBV11-2	TRBD2	CASSLVGGGATEQFF	TGTGCCAGCAGCTTAGTGGGCGGGGGGGCCACTGAGCAGTTCTTC
.	TRBJ2-3	TRBV19	TRBD1	CASSTPGRGPDTQYF	TGTGCCAGTAGTACCCCGGGCAGGGGGCCAGATACGCAGTATTTT
.	TRBJ2-3	TRBV4-1	TRBD1	CASSRIPTGGTLTDTQYF	TGCGCCAGCAGCCGGATTCCTACAGGGGGCACCCTGACAGATACGCAGTATTTT
.	TRBJ1-2	TRBV19	.	CASSIQGYGYTF	TGTGCCAGTAGTATTCAGGGTTATGGCTACACCTTC
.	TRBJ2-1	TRBV24-1	TRBD2	CATSRMGGGANEQFF	TGTGCCACCAGCCGCATGGGCGGGGGGGCTAATGAGCAGTTCTTC
once	TRBJ2-5	TRBV7-3	TRBD2	CASSLTGGAIETQYF	TGTGCCAGCAGCTTAACCGGGGGGGCGATCGAGACCCAGTACTTC
.	TRBJ1-3	TRBV3-1/TRBV3-2	.	CASSQEGVPYSSGNTIYF	TGTGCCAGCAGCCAAGAAGGGGTGCCGTACAGCTCTGGAAACACCATATATTTT
once	TRBJ2-5	TRBV7-3	.	CASSLTTSTSEAQYF	TGTGCCAGCAGCTTAACAACTAGCACCTCCGAGGCCCAGTACTTC
.	TRBJ1-4	TRBV6-5	TRBD1	CASRETGSNEKLFF	TGTGCCAGCAGAGAGACAGGGTCTAATGAAAAACTGTTTTTT
.	TRBJ2-5	TRBV12-3/TRBV12-4	.	CASSFGGQETQYF	TGTGCCAGCAGTTTCGGGGGCCAAGAGACCCAGTACTTC
.	TRBJ2-2	TRBV12-3/TRBV12-4	TRBD2	CASSPGRTGELFF	TGTGCCAGCTCGCCCGGGAGGACCGGGGAGCTGTTTTTT
.	TRBJ2-7	TRBV18	TRBD1	CASSPPGQGKSPEQYF	TGTGCCAGCTCACCACCCGGACAGGGTAAATCCCCCGAGCAGTACTTC
.	TRBJ1-2	TRBV5-6	.	CASSSLAAQSF	TGTGCCAGCAGCTCCCTCGCGGCCCAGAGCTTC